What follows describes a single TCR beta chain. Assay: immunoSEQ multiplex PCR; the TCRdb copy retains only in-frame clones and omits some. In the table there are 300,000 to 400,000 clones, 65% to 90% of which are singletons. These data belong to a study of blood T cell repertoires in COVID-19. For the study at large: Spain, Italy and the United States supplied samples that represented acute and convalescent COVID-19. PBMCs, B-cell-depleted T cells, or T cells were the source of the cDNA or gDNA that made up the material.

J was trimmed by 8 bases and V by 5 bases; bases with no gene match: 4. Germline V gene lookup returns CDR1 SGHNT and CDR2 YYREEE (reference sequence). CDR3 length: 14 residues. The sequenced sample consisted of peripheral blood. The V gene is TRBV5-4, the J gene TRBJ1-6; 10 positions match TRBD1. This sequence originates from a woman aged 55-75 years with COVID-19, enrolled during active disease. CDR3 sequence reads: CASSTDRGDSPLHF. Written as DNA, the CDR3 is TGTGCCAGCAGTACGGACAGGGGGGATTCACCCCTCCACTTT.